Here is one TCR beta chain with its context. This sample is part of a study of blood T cell repertoires in COVID-19. This CDR3 is built from 15 residues. Germline values: CDR1 LGHNA, CDR2 YNFKEQ. V was shortened by 3 bases and J by 8 bases, with 17 bases between the two germline ends. TCRdb's table, derived via immunoSEQ multiplex PCR, lists solely in-frame clones and lacks some. The sample lists 200,000 to 250,000 clones, about four fifths seen once, with about 3.4% in the top ten. The sample was PBMCs or T cells enriched from blood (not recorded which). The TCR was taken from a woman aged 55-69 years who had recovered from COVID-19. This chain joins TRBV4-2 and TRBJ1-3; possibly TRBD1 for D (6 bases). Here the CDR3 DNA reads TGTGCCAGCAGCCATGAGACCAGGGGATGGGACACCATATATTTT. It encodes CASSHETRGWDTIYF.